Listed below are T cell receptor beta chains from one sample, sequenced in a study of blood T cell repertoires in COVID-19. Libraries were prepared by immunoSEQ multiplex PCR; TCRdb keeps only in-frame clonotypes and omits some of them. The sample has around 220,000 clones, 82% seen once. Sequencing was done on a sample of peripheral blood. The receptors stem from an elderly woman with active or convalescent COVID-19. CDR3s leave out the opening cysteine and the closing phenylalanine or tryptophan. Fields, in order: V gene, CDR3 protein.

TRBV7-9	ASSGGGHNNQPQH
TRBV5-1	ASSLGARTNTGELF
TRBV6-5	ASSYAGAQFTEAF
TRBV11-2	ASSLVASGRTNYGYT
TRBV3-1/TRBV3-2	ASSLGLAGTYEQY
TRBV20-1	SASVFGGPEEKLF
TRBV6-6	ASSRDRGPGMNTEAF
TRBV5-1	ASSLYPGKSLETQY
TRBV6-6	ASRTRQGQPQH
TRBV10-2	ASSEASGGYEQY
TRBV5-6	ASSWRRPVYNEQF
TRBV6-1	ASSEDPGTSGMALH
TRBV7-2	ASSLEGTSGGAQNTQY
TRBV5-4	ASSLAGIGGNTIY
TRBV5-1	ASSLTPAVTGELF
TRBV20-1	SASERVITDTQY